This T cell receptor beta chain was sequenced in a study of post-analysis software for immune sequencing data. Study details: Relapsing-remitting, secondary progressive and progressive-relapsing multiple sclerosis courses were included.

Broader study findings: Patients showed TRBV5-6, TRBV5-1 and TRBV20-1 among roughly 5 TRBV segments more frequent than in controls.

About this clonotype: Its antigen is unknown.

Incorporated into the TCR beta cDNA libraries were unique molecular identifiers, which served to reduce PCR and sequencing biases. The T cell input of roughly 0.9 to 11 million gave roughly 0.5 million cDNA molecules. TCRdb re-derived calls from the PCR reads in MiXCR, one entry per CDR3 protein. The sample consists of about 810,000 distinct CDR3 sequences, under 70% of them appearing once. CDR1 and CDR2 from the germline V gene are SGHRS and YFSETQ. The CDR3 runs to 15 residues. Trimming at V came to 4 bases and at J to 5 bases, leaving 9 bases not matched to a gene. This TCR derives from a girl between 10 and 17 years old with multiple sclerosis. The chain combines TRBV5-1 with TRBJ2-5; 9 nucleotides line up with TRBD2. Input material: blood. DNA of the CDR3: TGCGCCAGCAGCCCGGAGGGACTAGCCGGCGAGACCCAGTACTTC. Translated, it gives CASSPEGLAGETQYF.